There are a few counts of the clone carrying this T cell receptor beta chain. Per germline, CDR1 SGHAT and CDR2 FQNNGV. This CDR3 is 15 amino acids long. The junction had 6 bases not matched to a gene; V was cut back by 5 bases and J by 2 bases. This table comes from immunoSEQ multiplex PCR, and its TCRdb copy is limited to in-frame clones, with some not included. The table lists 90,000 to 120,000 clones, about 88% of them singletons. This sample stems from a study of blood T cell repertoires in COVID-19. Overall study: The United States, Italy and Spain provided the acute and convalescent COVID-19 samples. PBMCs, B-cell-depleted T cells, or T cells were the source of the cDNA or gDNA that made up the material.

Specimen: peripheral blood. The chain links TRBV11-2 to TRBJ2-1, with 7 bases that match TRBD1. This TCR was sampled from a human donor in a cohort sampled during active COVID-19. The CDR3 is CASSPTGQTYNEQFF. The CDR3 nucleotides are TGTGCCAGCAGCCCGACGGGACAGACCTACAATGAGCAGTTCTTC.